This T cell receptor beta chain was documented in a study of beta chain features in type 1 diabetes. Study background: Age and gender were similar between patients and healthy donors, as were cell yields. Broader study findings: Among patients with Type 1 diabetes, TCRB CDR3s were moderately but significantly shorter in every one of the four CD4+ subsets. Type 1 diabetes patients had VDJ junctions that carried fewer insertions and more deletions.

Of the isolated RNA, all was reverse transcribed, and so the sequenced material was expressed TCRB transcripts. Repertoires were generated with immunoSEQ multiplex PCR, while TCRdb's copy carries only in-frame clones and drops some. The table has 600,000 or so clones, around 15% seen once. CD45RO/CCR7/CD25/CD127/CD95/CD27 sorting isolated CD4+ naive, central memory, regulatory and stem cell-like memory cells. Purity of each sorted population was above 98%. A few counts support this clone. Its specificity is unknown. Between the trimmed V and J ends, which lost 4 bases and 7 bases, there was a span of 13 bases. The germline V gene encodes CDR1 GTSNPN and CDR2 SVGIG (reference sequence). The CDR3 contains 12 residues.

The clonotype originates from a man aged 18 to 35 with type 1 diabetes. Sequencing was carried out using naive CD4+ T cells from blood. The chain combines TRBV30 with TRBJ2-5, with D possibly TRBD2 on 5 matching bases. CDR3 protein: CAWNTRYGTQYF. The CDR3 DNA reads as TGTGCCTGGAACACTAGATATGGGACCCAGTACTTC.